This T cell receptor beta chain was sequenced in a study of blood T cell repertoires in COVID-19. Overall study: Collection of acute and convalescent COVID-19 samples took place in the United States, Italy and Spain.

This CDR3 has 13 amino acids. V lost 3 bases to trimming and J lost 8 bases, with 10 bases between them. Germline V gives CDR1 SGHTA, CDR2 FQGNSA. Clones were sequenced by immunoSEQ multiplex PCR, and TCRdb holds only the in-frame ones, with some missing. Of about 210,000 clones listed, 65% to 90% are singletons. This chain links TRBV7-2 with TRBJ2-2, with a tentative D call TRBD2 (6 bases). This sequence was found in a man aged 35 to 55 who had recovered from COVID-19. Sequencing was performed on peripheral blood. The CDR3 bases are TGTGCCAGCAGCTTGGGAGGCAGGGGGGAGCTGTTTTTT. Its protein is CASSLGGRGELFF.